This T cell receptor (beta chain) was recorded in a study of blood T cell repertoires in COVID-19. Whole-study context: The United States, Italy and Spain were the sources of the acute and convalescent COVID-19 samples.

V shed 2 bases and J 6 bases; nucleotides not matched to a gene: 8. The germline V gene has CDR1 ENHRY and CDR2 SYGVKD. The length of the CDR3 is 16 residues. Original handling: Researchers report that nucleated cell counts were estimated from reference gene primer amplification. Profiled with immunoSEQ multiplex PCR; TCRdb holds only in-frame clones, not every one. V and J calls and clone size are copied from that table; D and trimming were computed from the DNA. The table includes 200,000 to 250,000 clones, around 84% detected once. The receptor's source is a man over 45 with active or convalescent COVID-19. This chain connects TRBV10-3 to TRBJ1-5; 9 nucleotides align to TRBD1. Material: peripheral blood. CDR3: CAISERPGTGSQPQHF. The CDR3 DNA follows: TGTGCCATCAGTGAGCGGCCCGGGACAGGGAGTCAGCCCCAGCATTTT.